This T cell receptor (beta chain) was found in a study of blood T cell repertoires in COVID-19. Germline-derived CDR1 and CDR2 are SGHTA and FQGNSA. The CDR3 runs to 19 residues. V gave up 0 bases and J gave up 7 bases; unmatched junction bases: 17. Produced via immunoSEQ multiplex PCR; TCRdb's table is partial and in-frame only. The sample contains fewer than 250,000 clones, roughly 87% of which appear only once. Sequencing was done on a sample of PBMCs or T cells enriched from blood (not recorded which). The rearrangement joins TRBV7-2 to TRBJ1-5; TRBD1 aligns across 8 bases. This TCR was sampled from a woman in her twenties or thirties with acute COVID-19. This CDR3 reads CASSLAPTGQGESPQPQHF. The CDR3 DNA sequence: TGTGCCAGCAGCTTAGCGCCCACAGGACAGGGCGAATCTCCGCAGCCCCAGCATTTT.